This TCR beta chain was recovered during a study of T cells in women clearing cervical HPV infection (dated 2018 in TCRdb). As for the study more broadly: The cases were some 27 women with histologically confirmed HPV16-related CIN3 or worse, and 2 of these cases were invasive cancers. Controls were some 26 women whose single incident HPV16 infection cleared within 12 months without precancer or cancer developing. Blood from cases was collected at the visit where the lesion was first found, while blood from controls was collected once the infection could no longer be detected. Among cases, blood sampling came a median of roughly 150 days after lesion detection, with an interquartile range of about 80 to 210 days. HLA typing was available for only a few women, so HLA type could not be excluded as a confounder. This exploratory proof-of-principle case-control study, nested within the Guanacaste HPV Natural History Study in Costa Rica, compared TCR repertoires among women with different cervical HPV16 outcomes. Cases and controls were matched on age within five years and on year of sample collection. Median age was about 35 years in cases versus 37 to 40 in controls, and baseline characteristics did not differ significantly. The parent cohort enrolled 10,049 women aged 18 or older in Guanacaste, Costa Rica, during about 1992 to 1994 and followed them for approximately 7 years. Five blinded duplicates per group were added as quality controls, giving some 60 samples: approximately 50 participants and 10 replicates. Results the study describes overall, beyond this receptor: The cross-sectional design could not show whether the associations came before the infection or were a result of it, and neither effector/memory subsets nor HPV-specific T cells were isolated. TCR repertoire richness was significantly higher in CIN3+ cases than in controls across sequencing depths, while evenness did not differ. Because the number of T cells per sample was unknown, the richness differences could reflect varying T-cell content rather than repertoire biology. TRBV6-7 relative abundance was lower in cases than in controls (around 0.11% versus 0.16%; Bonferroni P = 0.0008). Cases were distinguished from controls with an estimated AUC of approximately 0.83 by random forest classifiers combining richness and V gene abundances.

Every participant had a single incident cervical HPV16 infection, and women with prevalent HPV16 infections were excluded. Cervical HPV DNA was detected with MY09/MY11 PCR, and genotyping was done by dot-blot hybridization. About 14 mL of heparinized blood were centrifuged, and the buffy coat was aliquoted, frozen at -30°C, then stored at -80°C. QIAGEN kits were used to extract genomic DNA from the buffy coat specimens. The immunoSEQ assay used multiplex PCR to amplify TCR beta CDR3 regions from an average of roughly 1,200 ng of genomic DNA per sample. Primer bias was corrected in the assay by using a complete synthetic TCR repertoire to establish an amplification baseline. Amplicons were sequenced on the Illumina platform. The source study handled its data this way. Sequences were error-corrected by clustering with frequency ratios and a modified nearest-neighbor algorithm and were then analyzed in the immunoSEQ Analyzer with IMGT gene definitions. At each rarefaction depth, TCR richness and evenness were averaged over 20 rarefaction repeats, and samples with fewer sequences than the depth were excluded. V, D and J gene relative abundances were compared between groups with Wilcoxon rank sum tests, applying FDR correction. In the blinded duplicates, the intraclass correlation was approximately 95% for TCR richness and averaged about 76% across around 70 gene segments. TCRdb provides this immuneACCESS table in a form limited to in-frame rearrangements. Some clones are lacking; in checked studies, under half of them reflect an unresolved V gene, and why the rest are absent is not known. V and J calls and clone size come straight from that table; D and trimming were deduced from the DNA. The sample's table covers 48,000 or so clones. In total, the top ten clones hold roughly 1.5% of the sample.

V and J lose 8 bases and 7 bases, and a span of 15 bases separates them. The CDR1 and CDR2 encoded by the germline V gene are SGHTA and FQGNSA. The CDR3 runs 13 amino acids, cysteine and phenylalanine included. Shown are 30 bases from within the CDR3, in frame from base 1. Notes on this clone: Its antigen specificity is not known. The read falls 3 residues short of the CDR3 end, and the missing part is taken from the germline J gene.

This clonotype was obtained from a woman aged 18 to 75 with a cervical HPV16 infection that either progressed to CIN3+ or cleared (not recorded which). The sequence joins TRBV7-2 to TRBJ1-3, and the D gene may be TRBD1, 5 bases matching. Sequences were obtained from blood buffy coat. The CDR3 protein sequence reads: CASQVGTTNTIYF. The sequenced part of the CDR3 DNA is TGTGCCAGCCAGGTTGGGACTACCAACACC.